The 21 T cell receptor beta chains below all came from one sample that was sequenced in a study of blood T cell repertoires in COVID-19. Sequenced by immunoSEQ multiplex PCR; TCRdb stores in-frame clones only, minus some. The sample shows about 200,000 clones, roughly 77% of them seen only once. What was sequenced was peripheral blood. All receptors derive from a woman between 40 and 50 years old with COVID-19, enrolled during active disease.

The chain combines TRBV10-3 with TRBJ2-1; 13 positions match TRBD2. The CDR3 is made up of 18 amino acids. Germline V gene data show CDR1 as ENHRY and CDR2 as SYGVKD. Trimming cost V 4 bases and J 0 bases; bases outside gene matches: 6. This CDR3 is CAISARTSGGSSYNEQFF. As DNA, the CDR3 is TGTGCCATCAGTGCAAGGACTAGCGGGGGAAGCTCCTACAATGAGCAGTTCTTC.

The V gene is TRBV5-6, the J gene TRBJ1-1, with 9 nucleotides matching TRBD1. The CDR3 is 15 residues long. The J segment lost 9 bases and the V segment lost 4 bases, leaving 13 bases of the junction unmatched. Germline values: CDR1 SGHDT, CDR2 YYEEEE. The CDR3 coding sequence is TGTGCCAGCAGCAACCCCCGGGACAGGGCAAACCAAGCTTTCTTT. Translated, it gives CASSNPRDRANQAFF.

The V and J genes are TRBV27 and TRBJ2-1; tentatively, D is TRBD1 (6 bases). Trimming left V 3 bases short and J 2 bases short, with 14 bases between. This CDR3 spans 16 amino acids. Germline loops: CDR1 MNHEY, CDR2 SMNVEV (reference sequence). The CDR3 nucleotides read TGTGCCAGCAGTTTTAAGGGACACATAGCCTACAATGAGCAGTTCTTC. Translating gives CASSFKGHIAYNEQFF.

This clone was counted a few times. The V call is TRBV19, the J call TRBJ1-4, with a tentative D call TRBD1 (5 bases). Germline CDR1 LNHDA, CDR2 SQIVND (reference sequence). Deletions cut 8 bases from V and 2 bases from J, with 12 bases between. The CDR3 runs 14 residues. The CDR3 protein is CASALGGTNEKLFF. The CDR3 nucleotides read TGTGCCAGTGCTCTGGGGGGGACTAATGAAAAACTGTTTTTT. Based on the CDR3 plus reference TRBV19 and TRBJ1-4, the full variable domain is DGGITQSPKYLFRKEGQNVTLSCEQNLNHDAMYWYRQDPGQGLRLIYYSQIVNDFQKGDIAEGYSVSREKKESFPLTVTSAQKNPTAFYLCASALGGTNEKLFFGSGTQLSVL.

The chain has TRBV6-5 and TRBJ1-2; 9 bases map to TRBD1. Germline values: CDR1 MNHEY, CDR2 SVGAGI. Losses at the gene ends were 5 bases for V and 4 bases for J; bases not matched to a gene: 5. CDR3 length equals 14 residues. The CDR3 DNA reads as TGTGCCAGCAGTCGGGACAGGGCCACCTATGGCTACACCTTC. It specifies CASSRDRATYGYTF.

This clone was observed at least ten times. This chain joins TRBV27 and TRBJ2-7; the match to TRBD2 covers 13 bases. From germline, CDR1 is MNHEY and CDR2 SMNVEV (reference sequence). The CDR3 covers 14 residues. J was trimmed by 5 bases and V by 5 bases; bases with no gene match: 3. CDR3 loop: CASSRTSGSDEQYF. DNA for the CDR3: TGTGCCAGCAGTCGGACTAGCGGGAGTGACGAGCAGTACTTC.

The chain employs TRBV21-1 and TRBJ2-7; the table's D gene call, TRBD1, was not cross checked with the DNA. TRBV21-1 is classified as a pseudogene. This CDR3 spans 15 amino acids. For the CDR3, the DNA is TGTGCCAGCAGCAAAGAAAGCAACAGCATCTACGAGCAGTACTTC. Protein product: CASSKESNSIYEQYF.

The chain employs TRBV18 and TRBJ2-5, with D unresolved. Trimming pared 3 bases from V and 1 base from J, leaving 12 bases between. Germline CDR1 and CDR2: KGHSH and LQKENI. The CDR3 loop spans 15 amino acids. Written as DNA, the CDR3 is TGTGCCAGCTCACCGTTAAACAGATTCCAAGAGACCCAGTACTTC. Residues: CASSPLNRFQETQYF.

The genes are TRBV7-9 and TRBJ2-1, with D perhaps TRBD2 (6 bases). The germline V gene encodes CDR1 SEHNR and CDR2 FQNEAQ (reference sequence). V was shortened by 5 bases and J by 5 bases, with 22 bases between the two germline ends. The CDR3 sequence is 17 residues long. The chain's CDR3 is CASSPEGDSGPNNEQFF. CDR3 nucleotide sequence: TGTGCCAGCAGCCCGGAGGGAGATAGCGGACCTAACAATGAGCAGTTCTTC.

V and J are TRBV9 and TRBJ2-6; no clear D. The germline V and J ends were trimmed by 1 base and 1 base, with 3 bases remaining between them. This CDR3 has 14 amino acids. In germline, CDR1 is SGDLS, CDR2 YYNGEE. DNA for the CDR3: TGTGCCAGCAGCGTACCTTCTGGGGCCAACGTCCTGACTTTC. Translating gives CASSVPSGANVLTF.

The V call is TRBV28, the J call TRBJ1-2; TRBD1 matches 7 bases. There are 14 residues in the CDR3. The germline CDR1 and CDR2 sequences are MDHEN and SYDVKM. V gave up 4 bases and J gave up 2 bases; unmatched junction bases: 4. This chain's CDR3 is CASSSTGFNYGYTF. The CDR3, as DNA: TGTGCCAGCAGTTCGACAGGGTTCAACTATGGCTACACCTTC.

The V and J genes are TRBV19 and TRBJ2-3; 14 bases line up with TRBD2. This CDR3 contains 16 residues. The V and J ends lost 4 bases and 3 bases, in that order; junction bases with no gene match: 3. Germline V gives CDR1 LNHDA, CDR2 SQIVND (reference sequence). The CDR3: CASSSRTSGRTDTQYF. For the CDR3, the DNA is TGTGCCAGTAGTAGCAGGACTAGCGGGAGGACAGATACGCAGTATTTT.

The V call is TRBV9, the J call TRBJ2-3; the match to TRBD2 covers 12 bases. CDR1 is SGDLS, CDR2 YYNGEE, per germline. The CDR3 is 17 residues long. V was clipped by 0 bases and J by 5 bases; unmatched bases: 7. The CDR3 is CASSVGLAGGRGDTQYF. CDR3 in DNA: TGTGCCAGCAGCGTAGGGCTAGCGGGAGGGCGAGGAGATACGCAGTATTTT.

This chain links TRBV7-9 with TRBJ1-2; tentative D call: TRBD1 (5 bases). The germline V gene has CDR1 SEHNR and CDR2 FQNEAQ (reference sequence). The CDR3 sequence is 18 residues long. Here the CDR3 reads CAHDTHWRRGRIDYGYTF. The CDR3 DNA is TGTGCGCACGATACCCACTGGAGGAGGGGACGAATTGACTATGGCTACACCTTC. Full variable domain (missing parts from reference TRBV7-9 and TRBJ1-2): DTGVSQNPRHKITKRGQNVTFRCDPISEHNRLYWYRQTLGQGPEFLTYFQNEAQLEKSRLLSDRFSAERPKGSFSTLEIQRTEQGDSAMYLCAHDTHWRRGRIDYGYTFGSGTRLTVV.

In DNA, the CDR3 is TGTGCCAGCAGCTCACAGGTTCTTGGAACCTTC. It codes for CASSSQVLGTF. This sequence joins TRBV11-2 and TRBJ1-2; possibly TRBD1 for D (5 bases). The CDR3 is 11 residues long. V lost 4 bases, J lost 14 bases, and 14 bases lay in between. Germline V lookup: CDR1 SGHAT, CDR2 FQNNGV.

The V gene is TRBV23-1, the J gene TRBJ1-5; D uncertain. TRBV23-1 qualifies as an ORF whose function is uncertain. The CDR3 is 17 amino acids. V gave up 2 bases and J gave up 0 bases, with 14 bases separating them. CDR3 sequence: CASSQKRRVYSNQPQHF. The CDR3, as DNA: TGCGCCAGCAGTCAAAAGCGACGGGTTTATAGCAATCAGCCCCAGCATTTT.

The chain uses TRBV27 and TRBJ2-1, with D possibly matching TRBD2 (6 bases). The germline V gene encodes CDR1 MNHEY and CDR2 SMNVEV (reference sequence). The CDR3 length is 13 residues. The V end was cut by 6 bases, the J end by 10 bases, with 16 bases between. For the CDR3, the DNA is TGTGCCAGCAGCACGACTAGGGTTCTGGAGCAGTTCTTC. Translation: CASSTTRVLEQFF.

The rearrangement links TRBV7-9 to TRBJ1-5; TRBD1 aligns across 9 bases. Germline CDR1 reads SEHNR; CDR2 reads FQNEAQ (reference sequence). With V trimmed by 5 bases and J by 5 bases, 7 bases remained unmatched. The CDR3 is 15 amino acids. CDR3 sequence reads: CASSRTGASDQPQHF. DNA for the CDR3: TGTGCCAGCAGCAGGACAGGGGCGTCCGATCAGCCCCAGCATTTT.

The chain uses TRBV10-3 and TRBJ1-5; 7 bases line up with TRBD1. This CDR3 is 15 amino acids long. J gave up 0 bases and V 11 bases, and 10 bases lay outside the gene matches. Germline V gene data show CDR1 as ENHRY and CDR2 as SYGVKD. The CDR3 protein is CAAQTGTNSNQPQHF. The CDR3, as DNA: TGTGCCGCTCAGACAGGGACAAATAGCAATCAGCCCCAGCATTTT.

This rearrangement joins TRBV9 to TRBJ2-7; D is possibly TRBD1 (6 bases). Trimming took 3 bases from V and 0 from J, leaving 13 bases between them. CDR1 and CDR2 (germline): SGDLS, YYNGEE. The CDR3 is made up of 15 amino acids. The CDR3 DNA reads as TGTGCCAGCAGCGCCAGGGGCGTGAGCTCCTACGAGCAGTACTTC. This gives the protein CASSARGVSSYEQYF.

V is TRBV18 and J is TRBJ1-2, with TRBD1 matching 8 bases. The CDR3 is 16 amino acids. V gave up 2 bases and J gave up 2 bases; unmatched junction bases: 7. Germline V gene lookup returns CDR1 KGHSH and CDR2 LQKENI. The CDR3 DNA reads as TGTGCCAGCTCACCAGGACAGGGCTCATTCAACTATGGCTACACCTTC. The encoded protein is CASSPGQGSFNYGYTF.